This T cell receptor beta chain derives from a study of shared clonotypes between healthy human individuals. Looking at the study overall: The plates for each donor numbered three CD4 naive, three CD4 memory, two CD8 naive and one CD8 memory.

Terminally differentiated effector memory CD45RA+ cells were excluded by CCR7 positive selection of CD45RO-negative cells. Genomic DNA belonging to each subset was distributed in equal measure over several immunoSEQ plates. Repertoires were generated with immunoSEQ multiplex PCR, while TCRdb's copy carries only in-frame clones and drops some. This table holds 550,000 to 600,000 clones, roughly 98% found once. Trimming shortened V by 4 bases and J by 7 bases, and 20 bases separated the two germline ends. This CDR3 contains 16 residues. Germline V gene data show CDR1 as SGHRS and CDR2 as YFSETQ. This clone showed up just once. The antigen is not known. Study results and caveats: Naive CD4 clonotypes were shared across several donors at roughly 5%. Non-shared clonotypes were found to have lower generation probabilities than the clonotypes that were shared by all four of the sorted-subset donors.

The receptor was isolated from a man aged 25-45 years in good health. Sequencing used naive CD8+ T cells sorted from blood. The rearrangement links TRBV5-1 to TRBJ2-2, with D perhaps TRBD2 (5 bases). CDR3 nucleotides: TGCGCCAGCAGCACCTACGGTGGGAGAAAAGTCGGGGAGCTGTTTTTT. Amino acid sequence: CASSTYGGRKVGELFF. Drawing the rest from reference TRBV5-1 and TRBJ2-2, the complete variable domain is KAGVTQTPRYLIKTRGQQVTLSCSPISGHRSVSWYQQTPGQGLQFLFEYFSETQRNKGNFPGRFSGRQFSNSRSEMNVSTLELGDSALYLCASSTYGGRKVGELFFGEGSRLTVL.